The entry below describes one TCR beta chain. The antigen this receptor binds is unknown. The junction departs from the called germline gene at one end, perhaps through a read error. The entry originates in a study of T cell responses to AZD1222 COVID-19 vaccine (dated by TCRdb to the early 2020s). With regard to the full study: AZD1222 recipients given second doses at about 4 weeks or at about 12 weeks were pooled, since spike-specific TCR depth and breadth were not found to differ between the two schedules. TCR sequencing was performed for approximately 240 trial participants, of whom 200 to 220 were given two doses of AZD1222 and approximately 25 were given two doses of MenACWY control vaccine. Trial participants were enrolled by age into subgroups of 18-55, 56-69 and 70-plus years, and around 150, 28 and 57 TCR-sequenced participants, respectively, were included in these subgroups.

The sample's time point, from its label and the paper: baseline before first vaccination. Vaccinee samples were obtained from the UK trials COV001 and COV002, which included a single-blind randomized controlled phase 2/3 trial of AZD1222 (ChAdOx1 nCoV-19) in healthy adults. For TCRbeta chain sequencing, PBMC samples were collected from trial participants at day 0 and at day 28 after the second dose. Broad study findings and their caveats: The whole spike protein was spanned by vaccine-associated CD4 TCRs, and dominant responses were seen in regions 160-218 and 743-854. Reportedly, close to half of the unique spike-specific TCRs recognized epitopes lying outside the regions that are mutated in the B.1.351 and B.1.1.7 variants. After two AZD1222 doses, both the breadth and the depth of spike-specific TCRs were significantly higher than at day 0 and than in MenACWY recipients. Conclusions about previously exposed vaccinees were limited because only six AZD1222 recipients were SARS-CoV-2 seropositive at baseline. In the small 56-69-year group, the increase in depth fell short of significance, most likely because of low power. Participants were mostly white British and included more females than males, and it was suggested by the authors that clonal diversity may have been underestimated. No day 14 peak-response samples were available, so repertoires were characterized only after the peak T cell response.

The CDR3 regions of human TCRbeta chains were analyzed by immunosequencing. The authors' analysis ran thus. TCRs in the repertoires were compared against a reference library of SARS-CoV-2-specific TCRs that had been generated with the MIRA antigen-specificity platform. Breadth was defined as the fraction of unique TCRs that were SARS-CoV-2-associated, and depth was defined as the fraction of total T cells that were SARS-CoV-2-associated. Using the MIRA data, each spike-specific TCR was mapped to the spike region that the TCR reacts to and placed in a CD4 or CD8 class. Log10-transformed breadth and depth values were compared by one-way ANOVA with Sidak's multiple comparisons tests. TCRdb obtained this table from immuneACCESS and retained in-frame rearrangements with V and J assigned. These tables miss some clones; where compared with another copy, unresolved V genes account for less than half of the shortfall, and the remainder is unexplained. V and J calls and clone size come straight from that table; D and trimming were deduced from the DNA. This sample is represented by about 120,000 clones; 92% of them were singletons. The top ten hold 11% to 15% of the sample.

Reading from cysteine to phenylalanine, the CDR3 counts 14 amino acids. Here the CDR3 DNA is all that survives: 42 bases in frame from base 1. The germline V gene (reference sequence) specifies LNHDA as CDR1 and SQIVND as CDR2. The sequenced sample was peripheral blood, obtained on day 0 of AZD1222 vaccination. This TCR came from an adult in good health. Recombination joined TRBV19 with TRBJ2-2; TRBD2 matches 12 bases in the middle. CDR3 region: CAGRTSGDTGELFF. The bases are TGTGCCGGTAGGACTAGCGGGGACACCGGGGAGCTGTTTTTT.